The 25 T cell receptor beta chains presented below share a single source sample, sequenced in a study of shared clonotypes between healthy human individuals (dated by TCRdb to about 2020). Library preparation employed the immunoSEQ multiplex PCR assay. The source is immuneACCESS, and TCRdb retained only in-frame sequences with V and J called. Part of the clones is not carried over; for the studies checked, unresolved V genes explain less than half of this, and the remainder is unexplained. In this sample the table shows around 2.5 million clones, 93% of which occur a single time. The ten largest clones add up to 0.36% of the sample. Source material: naive CD4+ T cells from PBMCs. The cell subset or site label of this sample denotes: CD45RA+ positively selected. These receptors all come from a man between 18 and 29 years old in good health. Some clones in this sample may be carry-over from other donors' samples.

On this clone itself: The same CDR3 also results from other DNA sequences found in this sample. The chain couples TRBV20-1 to TRBJ2-3; D gene ambiguous. From germline, CDR1 is DFQATT and CDR2 SNEGSKA (reference sequence). CDR3 length: 10 residues. Trimming removed 5 bases at V and 2 bases at J, with 2 bases between. CDR3: CSAYTDTQYF. DNA of the CDR3: TGCAGTGCTTACACAGATACGCAGTATTTT.

This rearrangement joins TRBV6-4 to TRBJ2-1; 7 bases match TRBD1. Germline V gene lookup returns CDR1 MRHNA and CDR2 SNTAGT. V was clipped by 5 bases and J by 9 bases; unmatched bases: 7. The CDR3 sequence is 13 residues long. As DNA, the CDR3 is TGTGCCAGCAGTCAAACAGGGGACGGTGAGCAGTTCTTC. Its protein product is CASSQTGDGEQFF.

This sequence joins TRBV15 and TRBJ1-5; D is unclear. CDR3 length: 17 amino acids. Germline assignment: CDR1 LNHNV and CDR2 YYDKDF (reference sequence). Trimming left V 0 bases short and J 2 bases short, with 14 bases between. The CDR3 loop is CATSRDPVPARNQPQHF. The DNA for the CDR3 is TGTGCCACCAGCAGAGATCCGGTCCCAGCACGCAATCAGCCCCAGCATTTT.

The chain carries TRBV7-9 and TRBJ2-1; 13 bases line up with TRBD2. The junction had 4 bases not matched to a gene; V was cut back by 6 bases and J by 5 bases. CDR1 and CDR2 from the germline V gene are SEHNR and FQNEAQ (reference sequence). The CDR3 consists of 15 residues. CDR3 bases: TGTGCCAGCAGTTCAGGGACTAGCGGGGACAATGAGCAGTTCTTC. Its translation: CASSSGTSGDNEQFF.

This chain links TRBV6-1 with TRBJ1-1; TRBD1 is a possible D gene (6 bases). Germline CDR1 MNHNS, CDR2 SASEGT. The V gene lost 3 bases and the J gene lost 6 bases, with 14 bases spanning the gap. This CDR3 has 14 amino acids. The CDR3 nucleotides read TGTGCCAGCAGTGATATCGCAGCAGGGGCTGAAGCTTTCTTT. It specifies CASSDIAAGAEAFF.

As to this clone: Distinct nucleotide sequences in the sample also encode this CDR3. This chain uses TRBV5-1 with TRBJ2-7, with 9 bases that match TRBD1. The V and J ends lost 5 bases and 5 bases, in that order; junction bases with no gene match: 5. Germline CDR1 is SGHRS and CDR2 is YFSETQ. The CDR3 length is 13 residues. In nucleotides, the CDR3 is TGCGCCAGCAGTCCGGGACAGGGCCACGAGCAGTACTTC. The encoded protein is CASSPGQGHEQYF.

This clone has just one count. The chain couples TRBV5-5 to TRBJ1-2, with D uncertain. V was trimmed by 3 bases and J by 8 bases, leaving 14 bases between them. Germline-derived CDR1 and CDR2 are SGHKS and YYEKEE (reference sequence). The CDR3 runs 13 residues. This chain's CDR3 is CASSSKPREGYTF. CDR3 DNA sequence: TGTGCCAGCAGCTCCAAGCCCCGGGAAGGCTACACCTTC.

The J gene is TRBJ2-1, the V gene TRBV27; 7 nucleotides match TRBD2. Germline V gives CDR1 MNHEY, CDR2 SMNVEV (reference sequence). CDR3 length equals 16 residues. The ends lost 7 bases at V and 0 bases at J; junction bases unmatched: 9. CDR3 amino acids: CASKSRESGSYNEQFF. Written as DNA, the CDR3 is TGTGCCAGCAAATCGCGGGAGTCGGGCTCCTACAATGAGCAGTTCTTC.

This clone has just one count. The rearrangement uses TRBV5-6 and TRBJ2-2; TRBD2 agrees at 7 bases. The CDR3 covers 15 residues. Per germline, CDR1 SGHDT and CDR2 YYEEEE. Trimming took 3 bases from V and 4 from J; bases not matched to a gene: 6. The CDR3 sequence is CASSSGGMFTGELFF. The DNA of the CDR3 is TGTGCCAGCAGCTCGGGGGGAATGTTCACCGGGGAGCTGTTTTTT.

V usage is TRBV30 and J usage is TRBJ1-4, with D possibly TRBD1 on 6 matching bases. The CDR3 has 15 amino acids. V lost 5 bases and J 14 bases, leaving 27 bases between the germline ends. Germline V CDR1 and CDR2: GTSNPN, SVGIG (reference sequence). Written as DNA, the CDR3 is TGTGCCTGGGCCCCGGACAGCACCCCAAGAAAAGGGCTGTTTTTT. Translated: CAWAPDSTPRKGLFF. The full variable domain, with the rest looked up from reference TRBV30 and TRBJ1-4, is SQTIHQWPATLVQPVGSPLSLECTVEGTSNPNLYWYRQAAGRGLQLLFYSVGIGQISSEVPQNLSASRPQDRQFILSSKKLLLSDSGFYLCAWAPDSTPRKGLFFGSGTQLSVL.

The CDR3 reads CASSFGQGARDGYTF. The CDR3 DNA follows: TGCGCCAGCAGCTTCGGACAGGGGGCGCGTGATGGCTACACCTTC. The chain joins TRBV5-1 to TRBJ1-2, with 11 bases aligning to TRBD1. V was clipped by 2 bases and J by 6 bases; unmatched bases: 6. From germline, CDR1 is SGHRS and CDR2 YFSETQ. This CDR3 is built from 15 residues.

V and J are TRBV5-1 and TRBJ2-2; 8 bases align to TRBD2. Germline V gene sequence: CDR1 SGHRS, CDR2 YFSETQ. Trimming took 2 bases from V and 7 from J; bases not matched to a gene: 10. The CDR3 consists of 16 residues. The CDR3 sequence is CASSFQGAGGGGELFF. CDR3 DNA: TGCGCCAGCAGCTTCCAGGGTGCGGGAGGAGGCGGGGAGCTGTTTTTT.

This clone turned up a few times. The rearrangement links TRBV19 to TRBJ2-4; D ambiguous. CDR3 length: 14 residues. Trimming took off 7 bases at V and 9 bases at J, with 19 bases between the two ends. The germline gives CDR1 LNHDA, CDR2 SQIVND (reference sequence). The CDR3 sequence: CASTPVGLGSIQYF. The CDR3 bases are TGTGCCAGTACTCCTGTAGGGTTAGGTTCCATTCAGTACTTC. The whole variable domain, remainder taken from reference TRBV19 and TRBJ2-4, is DGGITQSPKYLFRKEGQNVTLSCEQNLNHDAMYWYRQDPGQGLRLIYYSQIVNDFQKGDIAEGYSVSREKKESFPLTVTSAQKNPTAFYLCASTPVGLGSIQYFGAGTRLSVL.

The chain combines TRBV6-1 with TRBJ2-7, with 10 bases fitting TRBD2. The CDR3 has 15 residues. The trim removed 8 bases at V and 0 bases at J, leaving 7 bases unmatched. Germline loops: CDR1 MNHNS, CDR2 SASEGT. The CDR3 region is CASRGLADSSYEQYF. In DNA form, the CDR3 reads TGTGCCAGCCGAGGACTAGCGGACAGCTCCTACGAGCAGTACTTC.

The J gene is TRBJ2-7, the V gene TRBV10-2; D remains unclear. Between the trimmed V and J ends, which lost 10 bases and 6 bases, there was a span of 10 bases. Germline CDR1 and CDR2: WSHSY and SAAADI. The CDR3 length is 10 residues. The CDR3 DNA sequence: TGCGCCACCGGAAGTGGCGAGCAGTACTTC. This encodes CATGSGEQYF.

The V call is TRBV18, the J call TRBJ2-5; possible D gene TRBD2, 5 bases. From germline, CDR1 is KGHSH and CDR2 LQKENI. V dropped 1 base and J dropped 2 bases, with 14 bases sitting between them. The CDR3 is 16 residues long. This CDR3 is CASSPQQRSVQETQYF. CDR3 bases: TGTGCCAGCTCACCACAACAGCGGTCCGTACAAGAGACCCAGTACTTC.

This clone was counted a single time. J is TRBJ2-5 and V is TRBV10-2; 8 bases agree with TRBD1. The CDR3 is 15 residues long. The germline CDR1 and CDR2 sequences are WSHSY and SAAADI. Trimming took 3 bases from V and 5 from J; bases not matched to a gene: 8. For the CDR3, the DNA is TGCGCCAGCAGTGATCAGGCAGGGGGCGGCGAGACCCAGTACTTC. Residues: CASSDQAGGGETQYF.

The rearrangement uses TRBV19 and TRBJ2-1; no clear D. The CDR3 contains 15 residues. Per germline, CDR1 LNHDA and CDR2 SQIVND (reference sequence). Trimming pared 6 bases from V and 0 bases from J, leaving 12 bases between. The CDR3 DNA is TGTGCCAGTAGCCCCCAGGTGAGCTCCTACAATGAGCAGTTCTTC. This codes for CASSPQVSSYNEQFF.

The V and J genes are TRBV28 and TRBJ1-3; no definite D call. Trimming cost V 8 bases and J 0 bases, with 11 bases left between them. CDR3 length: 14 amino acids. Germline-derived CDR1 and CDR2 are MDHEN and SYDVKM. The DNA of the CDR3 is TGTGCCAGCCGTACCGCTAACTCTGGAAACACCATATATTTT. It yields the protein CASRTANSGNTIYF.

The V and J genes are TRBV7-2 and TRBJ2-1, with 7 bases aligning to TRBD2. Germline V CDR1 and CDR2: SGHTA, FQGNSA. Trimming removed 2 bases from V and 8 bases from J; junction bases left unmatched: 12. CDR3 length: 16 residues. The CDR3 DNA sequence: TGTGCCAGCAGCTTACGGGTGGCGGGAGTAATCGATGAGCAGTTCTTC. Translation gives CASSLRVAGVIDEQFF.

The gene calls are TRBV27 and TRBJ1-5; D ambiguous. The CDR3 contains 14 residues. Per the germline V gene, CDR1 is MNHEY and CDR2 is SMNVEV (reference sequence). Trimming pared 5 bases from V and 0 bases from J, leaving 8 bases between. This chain's CDR3 is CASSGAVSNQPQHF. The CDR3 coding sequence is TGTGCCAGCAGTGGTGCGGTTAGCAATCAGCCCCAGCATTTT.

V is TRBV5-1 and J is TRBJ1-2; a weak D match, TRBD1 (6 bases). Trimming pared 4 bases from V and 0 bases from J, leaving 13 bases between. Germline lookup yields CDR1 SGHRS and CDR2 YFSETQ. The length of the CDR3 is 15 residues. The CDR3 reads CASSPSGGSNYGYTF. CDR3 bases: TGCGCCAGCAGCCCATCGGGGGGCTCTAACTATGGCTACACCTTC.

The chain has TRBV18 and TRBJ2-7; 8 nucleotides agree with TRBD1. CDR3 length: 17 amino acids. V lost 3 bases to trimming and J lost 9 bases; unmatched junction nucleotides: 19. Germline V gene data show CDR1 as KGHSH and CDR2 as LQKENI. This chain's CDR3 is CASSPKPGGASKPGQYF. For the CDR3, the DNA is TGTGCCAGCTCACCTAAACCAGGGGGCGCTTCCAAACCCGGGCAGTACTTC. The variable domain in full, completed from reference TRBV18 and TRBJ2-7, reads NAGVMQNPRHLVRRRGQEARLRCSPMKGHSHVYWYRQLPEEGLKFMVYLQKENIIDESGMPKERFSAEFPKEGPSILRIQQVVRGDSAAYFCASSPKPGGASKPGQYFGPGTRLTVT.

A remark on this clone: The identical CDR3 is also encoded by other nucleotide sequences in the sample. The gene calls are TRBV5-1 and TRBJ2-5; weak D call: TRBD1 (5 bases). CDR1 is SGHRS, CDR2 YFSETQ, per germline. The CDR3 is 14 amino acids. V shed 0 bases and J shed 1 base, with 7 bases lying between them. CDR3 region: CASSLDRTQETQYF. Here the CDR3 DNA reads TGCGCCAGCAGCTTGGACAGGACCCAAGAGACCCAGTACTTC.

The genes are TRBV15 and TRBJ2-2; D may be TRBD1 (6 bases). Per the germline V gene, CDR1 is LNHNV and CDR2 is YYDKDF (reference sequence). This CDR3 has 15 residues. V was shortened by 9 bases and J by 7 bases, with 21 bases between the two germline ends. CDR3 nucleotides: TGTGCCACTAGCCCTCAGCAGGGGAGTATCGGGGAGCTGTTTTTT. Translation gives CATSPQQGSIGELFF.